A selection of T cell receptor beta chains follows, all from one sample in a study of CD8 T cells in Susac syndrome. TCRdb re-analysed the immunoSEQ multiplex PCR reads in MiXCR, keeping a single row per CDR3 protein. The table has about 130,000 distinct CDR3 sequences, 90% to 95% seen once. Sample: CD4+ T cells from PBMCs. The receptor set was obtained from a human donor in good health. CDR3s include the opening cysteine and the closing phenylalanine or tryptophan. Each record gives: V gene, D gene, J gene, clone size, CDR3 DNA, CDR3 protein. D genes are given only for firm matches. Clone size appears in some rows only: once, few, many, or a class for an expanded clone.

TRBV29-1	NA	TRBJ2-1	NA	TGCAGCGTTCAAGACTACCTCTACTACAATGAGCAGTTCTTC	CSVQDYLYYNEQFF
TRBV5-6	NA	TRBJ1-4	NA	TGTGCCAGCAGCGCGGGGACACCCGAAGCTTCAACTAATGAAAAACTGTTTTTT	CASSAGTPEASTNEKLFF
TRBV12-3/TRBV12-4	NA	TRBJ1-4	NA	TGTGCCAGCACAGACTCAAGCCTGACCGCATCAGCTAATGAAAAACTGTTTTTT	CASTDSSLTASANEKLFF
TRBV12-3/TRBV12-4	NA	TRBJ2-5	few	TGTGCCAGTAGTAGAGACAGCCAAGAGACCCAGTACTTC	CASSRDSQETQYF
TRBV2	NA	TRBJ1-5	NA	TGTGCCAGCAGTCCCCAGGGTCTGGGCAATCAGCCCCAGCATTTT	CASSPQGLGNQPQHF
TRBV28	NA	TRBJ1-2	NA	TGTGCCAGCAGTCCGGGACTCCTTGGCCCCTATGGCTACACCTTC	CASSPGLLGPYGYTF
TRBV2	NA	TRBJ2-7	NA	TGTGCCAGCAGTGGGATCCAGACGAGATCCTACGAGCAGTACTTC	CASSGIQTRSYEQYF
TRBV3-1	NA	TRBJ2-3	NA	TGTGCCAGCAGCCAAGGGGGGAGGCGGACAGATACGCAGTATTTT	CASSQGGRRTDTQYF
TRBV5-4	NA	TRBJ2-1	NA	TGTGCCAGCAAATGGGAGAGTACAGGTGAGCAGTTCTTC	CASKWESTGEQFF
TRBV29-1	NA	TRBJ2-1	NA	TGCAGCGTTGGCCCCACCTACAATGAGCAGTTCTTC	CSVGPTYNEQFF
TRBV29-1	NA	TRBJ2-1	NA	TGCAGCGTTTACGGAGGATATGAGCAGTTCTTC	CSVYGGYEQFF
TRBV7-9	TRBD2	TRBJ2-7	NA	TGTGCCAGCAGCCCGGGACTAGCGAGGACCTACGAGCAGTACTTC	CASSPGLARTYEQYF
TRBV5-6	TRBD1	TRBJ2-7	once	TGTGCCAGCAGCCGAATCGGGACAGGGGGATACGAGCAGTACTTC	CASSRIGTGGYEQYF
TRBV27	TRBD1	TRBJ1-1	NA	TGTGCCAGCAGTTATGGACAGGGTAGGGCGTACACTGAAGCTTTCTTT	CASSYGQGRAYTEAFF
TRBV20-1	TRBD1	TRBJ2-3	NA	TGCAGTGCTAGAGATAGTTGGGGAGGACAGGGTCCCACAGATACGCAGTATTTT	CSARDSWGGQGPTDTQYF
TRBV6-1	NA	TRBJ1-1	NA	TGTGCCAGCTGGATGAACACTGAAGCTTTCTTT	CASWMNTEAFF
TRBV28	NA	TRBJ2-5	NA	TGTGCCACGCATCCGGGGTTTTCTTCTGGGACCCAGTACTTC	CATHPGFSSGTQYF
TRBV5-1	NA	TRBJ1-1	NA	TGCGCCAGCAGCTTGGGGCAAGGTACGAACACTGAAGCTTTCTTT	CASSLGQGTNTEAFF
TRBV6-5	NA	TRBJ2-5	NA	TGTGCCAGCAGTGTCCAGACCGGCCGGCAAGAGACCCAGTACTTC	CASSVQTGRQETQYF
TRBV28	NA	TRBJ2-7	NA	TGTGCCAGCAGTTTACCAGAGGGCTACGAGCAGTACTTC	CASSLPEGYEQYF
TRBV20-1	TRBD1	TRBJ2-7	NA	TGCAGTGCTGAGGGACAGGGTTCGAGCTACGAGCAGTACTTC	CSAEGQGSSYEQYF
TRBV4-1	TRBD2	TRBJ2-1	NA	TGCGCCAGCAGCCAAGATCAAGCGGGGGTTTACAATGAGCAGTTCTTC	CASSQDQAGVYNEQFF
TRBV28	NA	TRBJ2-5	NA	TGTGCCAGCGGAACAGGGATAGGGACCCAGTACTTC	CASGTGIGTQYF
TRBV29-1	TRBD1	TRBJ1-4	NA	TGCAGCGCTGCGGGACAGGGGGGTGAAAAACTGTTTTTT	CSAAGQGGEKLFF
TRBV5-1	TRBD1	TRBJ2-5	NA	TGCGCCAGCAGCTTGCTTCCCGGGACAGGGGATGAGACCCAGTACTTC	CASSLLPGTGDETQYF
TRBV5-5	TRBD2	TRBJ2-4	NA	TGTGCCAGCAGCGACGGACTAGGCATTCAGTACTTC	CASSDGLGIQYF
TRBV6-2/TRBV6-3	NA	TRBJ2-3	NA	TGTGCCAGCAGTTACGCGCTAGCTCCGTCAGATACGCAGTATTTT	CASSYALAPSDTQYF
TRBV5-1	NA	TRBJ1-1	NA	TGCGCCAGCAGCTTGGAGAACAGGCCCACTGAAGCTTTCTTT	CASSLENRPTEAFF
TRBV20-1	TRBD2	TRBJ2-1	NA	TGCAGTGCTAGAGATCTGGGGACTAGCGGGGGAAATGAGCAGTTCTTC	CSARDLGTSGGNEQFF
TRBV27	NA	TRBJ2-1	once	TGTGCCAGCAGTGCATCAGGGACTTACAGGAATGAGCAGTTCTTC	CASSASGTYRNEQFF
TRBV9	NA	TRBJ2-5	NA	TGTGCCAGCAGCGTAGGGCAAGAGACCCAGTACTTC	CASSVGQETQYF
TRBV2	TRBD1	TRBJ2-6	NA	TGTGCCAGCAGAGGGGGCAGAACGGCTGGGGCCAACGTCCTGACTTTC	CASRGGRTAGANVLTF
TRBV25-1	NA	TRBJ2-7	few	TGTGCCAGCTCCCCGGCTGGGACCTACGAGCAGTACTTC	CASSPAGTYEQYF
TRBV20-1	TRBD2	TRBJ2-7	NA	TGCAGTGGGGGAGCGGGAGGGACCGCTTACGAGCAGTACTTC	CSGGAGGTAYEQYF
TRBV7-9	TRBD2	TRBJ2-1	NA	TGTGCCAGCACCAGGCGGGGGGGAGAGTACAATGAGCAGTTCTTC	CASTRRGGEYNEQFF
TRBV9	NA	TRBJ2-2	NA	TGTGCCAGCAGGGCCGGGACTGGGAACACCGGGGAGCTGTTTTTT	CASRAGTGNTGELFF
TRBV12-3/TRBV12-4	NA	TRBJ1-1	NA	TGTGCCAGCAGTTTGTGGGGCATGGTAGCTTTCTTT	CASSLWGMVAFF
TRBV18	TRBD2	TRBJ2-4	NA	TGTGCCAGCTCCCCACCTAGCGGAGTTTTCGCCAAAAACATTCAGTACTTC	CASSPPSGVFAKNIQYF
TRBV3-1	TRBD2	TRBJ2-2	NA	TGTGCCAGCAGCCTCTCCGGGACTAGCGCATTTGGGGAGCTGTTTTTT	CASSLSGTSAFGELFF
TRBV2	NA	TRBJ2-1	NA	TGTGCCAGCATCCGACGGTACAATGAGCAGTTCTTC	CASIRRYNEQFF
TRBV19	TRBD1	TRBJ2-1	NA	TGTGCCAGTAGTGATCATGGGGACAGGGTAATCTTCTTC	CASSDHGDRVIFF
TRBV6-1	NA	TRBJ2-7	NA	TGTGCCAGCAGTGATTACGGGGAAATTCCCACCTACGAGCAGTACTTC	CASSDYGEIPTYEQYF
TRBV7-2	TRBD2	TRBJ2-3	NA	TGTGCCAGCAGCTCCATTGGGACTAGCGGGAGTATCACGCAGTATTTT	CASSSIGTSGSITQYF
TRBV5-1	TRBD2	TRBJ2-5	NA	TGCGCCAGCAGCTTAGCAGCGGGGAGGACCCAGTACTTC	CASSLAAGRTQYF
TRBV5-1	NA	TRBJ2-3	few	TGCGCCAGCAGCTTGGGTAGCCCGGATACGCAGTATTTT	CASSLGSPDTQYF
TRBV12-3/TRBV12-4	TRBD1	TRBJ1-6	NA	TGTGCCAGCATCAGGGGGCCCTATAATTCACCCCTCCACTTT	CASIRGPYNSPLHF
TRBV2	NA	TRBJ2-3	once	TGTGCCAGCAGTCAAGAAAGCACAGATACGCAGTATTTT	CASSQESTDTQYF
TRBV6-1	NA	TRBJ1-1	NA	TGTGCCAGCAGTGAAGACCCCAGGGGAACTGAAGCTTTCTTT	CASSEDPRGTEAFF
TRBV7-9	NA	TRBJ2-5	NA	TGTGCCAGCAGTTCCCCCTTAGAGACCCAGTACTTC	CASSSPLETQYF
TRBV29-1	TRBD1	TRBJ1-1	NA	TGCAGCGTTGAAGCCGGGACAGGAATTAGGAACGTCCCTTACACTGAAGCTTTCTTT	CSVEAGTGIRNVPYTEAFF
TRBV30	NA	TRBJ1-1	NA	TGTGCCTGGAGCGCAGGTGGCAAAAGGAGCACTGAAGCTTTCTTT	CAWSAGGKRSTEAFF
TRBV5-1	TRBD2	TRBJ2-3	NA	TGCGCCAGCAGCGACGGACTAGCGGGCCGCACAGATACGCAGTATTTT	CASSDGLAGRTDTQYF
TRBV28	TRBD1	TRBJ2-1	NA	TGTGCCAGCAGTCCCGACAGGGGCTATTACAATGAGCAGTTCTTC	CASSPDRGYYNEQFF
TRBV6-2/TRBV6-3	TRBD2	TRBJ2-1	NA	TGTGCCAGCAGCTCCCCGACTAGCGGGAGGGCCTGGCAGTTCTTC	CASSSPTSGRAWQFF
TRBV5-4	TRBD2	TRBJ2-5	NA	TGTGCCAGCAGCGTTGGGCTAGCGGGAGCAGAGACCCAGTACTTC	CASSVGLAGAETQYF
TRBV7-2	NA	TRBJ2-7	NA	TGTGCCAGCAGCTTGCCGAAAGGGAGGTCTAACGAGCAGTACTTC	CASSLPKGRSNEQYF
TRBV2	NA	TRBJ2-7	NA	TGTGCCAGCAGTTACCAGGGTCACGAGCAGTACTTC	CASSYQGHEQYF
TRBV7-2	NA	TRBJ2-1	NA	TGTGCCAGCAGCCCGGACCGAGAGCAGTTCTTC	CASSPDREQFF
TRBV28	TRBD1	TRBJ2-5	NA	TGTGCCAGCCGGCAACAGGGGGCGGGAGAGACCCAGTACTTC	CASRQQGAGETQYF